A selection of T cell receptor beta chains follows, all from one sample in a study of control samples from healthy donors and cancer patients. Sequenced by immunoSEQ multiplex PCR; TCRdb stores in-frame clones only, minus some. The sample has 150,000 to 200,000 clones; 88% are singletons. The sample was blood. The source is a man aged 18 to 30 in good health. Each CDR3 is given with its conserved first and last residue. D genes are given only for firm matches. The size entry is marked missing in some rows and otherwise reads once, few, many or a size class.

NA,NA,16,TRBJ2-7,TRBV27,TGTGCCAGCGGATTGAAGGAAACGGGGGAACCTACCGAGCAGTACTTC,CASGLKETGEPTEQYF
TRBD1,NA,12,TRBJ1-2,TRBV6-5,TGTGCCAGCAGGACAGGGGGCGCGGGCTACACCTTC,CASRTGGAGYTF
TRBD2,NA,16,TRBJ2-1,TRBV3-1/TRBV3-2,TGTGCCAGCAGCCCCAGCGGGGGGAGGTCCTACAATGAGCAGTTCTTC,CASSPSGGRSYNEQFF
NA,NA,10,TRBJ2-5,TRBV20-1,TGCAGTGTGAGGTTTGAGACCCAGTACTTC,CSVRFETQYF
NA,NA,15,TRBJ2-5,TRBV30,TGTGCCTGGAGTGGATCGACAGAACTCCAAGAGACCCAGTACTTC,CAWSGSTELQETQYF
NA,NA,14,TRBJ2-1,TRBV6-6,TGTGCCAGCAGTTACTACCCCCCTAGCAATGAGCAGTTCTTC,CASSYYPPSNEQFF
NA,NA,13,TRBJ2-3,TRBV7-2,TGTGCCAGCGTGCCTGACCAGGGAGATACGCAGTATTTT,CASVPDQGDTQYF
NA,NA,15,TRBJ1-2,TRBV4-2,TGTGCCAGCAGCCAAACTTTGTCTGGGAACTATGGCTACACCTTC,CASSQTLSGNYGYTF
NA,NA,16,TRBJ1-2,TRBV27,TGTGCCAGCCAACCCCGAGGGCCAGAGGGCCGGTATGGCTACACCTTC,CASQPRGPEGRYGYTF
NA,NA,14,TRBJ1-4,TRBV27,TGTGCCAGCACCCACGGGCAGGGCGGTGAAAAACTGTTTTTT,CASTHGQGGEKLFF
TRBD2,NA,16,TRBJ2-5,TRBV4-1,TGCGCCAGCAGCCAAGATGGGCTAGCGGGGGGTGAGACCCAGTACTTC,CASSQDGLAGGETQYF
NA,NA,13,TRBJ1-1,TRBV6-4,TGTGCCAGCAGTGAAAGGGACAACACTGAAGCTTTCTTT,CASSERDNTEAFF
TRBD1,NA,14,TRBJ2-3,TRBV2,TGTGCCACTCAAACAGGGGCTTTCACAGATACGCAGTATTTT,CATQTGAFTDTQYF
NA,once,14,TRBJ2-2,TRBV2,TGTGCCAGCAGTCCAAGGAGGAGCACCGGGGAGCTGTTTTTT,CASSPRRSTGELFF
NA,NA,15,TRBJ2-2,TRBV5-1,TGCGCCAGCAGCCTCCGGGACCAGAACACCGGGGAGCTGTTTTTT,CASSLRDQNTGELFF
NA,NA,13,TRBJ1-2,TRBV6-4,TGTGCCAGCAGCCAAACAGAGGGCGGTGGCTACACCTTC,CASSQTEGGGYTF
TRBD2,NA,16,TRBJ2-3,TRBV4-2,TGTGCCAGCAGCCAAGGGACTAGCGGGGGGGCAGATACGCAGTATTTT,CASSQGTSGGADTQYF
NA,NA,14,TRBJ2-7,TRBV19,TGTGCCAGTAGTATGGCTTTTGGGACCTACGAGCAGTACTTC,CASSMAFGTYEQYF
NA,NA,14,TRBJ2-2,TRBV30,TGTGCCTGGAGTGTTACAGTGAACACCGGGGAGCTGTTTTTT,CAWSVTVNTGELFF
NA,few,13,TRBJ1-5,TRBV27,TGTGCCAGCAGTTGGGGCCCGGGTCAGCCCCAGCATTTT,CASSWGPGQPQHF
NA,NA,13,TRBJ2-5,TRBV7-3,TGTGCCAGCAGTTTAGACCCGCAACAGACCCAGTACTTC,CASSLDPQQTQYF
NA,NA,12,TRBJ1-2,TRBV9,TGTGCCAGCAACGAACCGACTGGAGGCTACACCTTC,CASNEPTGGYTF
NA,NA,14,TRBJ2-5,TRBV29-1,TGCAGCGTTGTTGGAAGGACATCCCAAGAGACCCAGTACTTC,CSVVGRTSQETQYF
NA,NA,15,TRBJ2-4,TRBV28,TGTGCCAGCAGTTTGGGTCCCAGACCCAAAAACATTCAGTACTTC,CASSLGPRPKNIQYF
TRBD1,NA,17,TRBJ2-1,TRBV7-2,TGTGCCAGCAGCTTAGTATTAGGACAGGGATTTTACAATGAGCAGTTCTTC,CASSLVLGQGFYNEQFF
NA,once,16,TRBJ2-1,TRBV11-2,TGTGCCAGCAGCTTAGGGGTAGCAGGTAACGGGGATGAGCAGTTCTTC,CASSLGVAGNGDEQFF
NA,NA,16,TRBJ1-1,TRBV7-8,TGTGCCAGCAGCCAACGGCGGGGGCCCATGAACACTGAAGCTTTCTTT,CASSQRRGPMNTEAFF
NA,NA,14,TRBJ1-2,TRBV5-1,TGCGCCAGCAGCTTCGTCCAGGGGTACTATGGCTACACCTTC,CASSFVQGYYGYTF
NA,NA,18,TRBJ2-2,TRBV30,TGTGCCTGGAGTCCCCGTTCTATATTTAGGGGTCCACCCGGGGAGCTGTTTTTT,CAWSPRSIFRGPPGELFF
NA,few,13,TRBJ1-1,TRBV30,TGTGCCTGGAGTGTACATGGGAGCACTGAAGCTTTCTTT,CAWSVHGSTEAFF
NA,NA,16,TRBJ2-3,TRBV11-2,TGTGCCAGCAGCTCAGTAGGGGGGGGGCCCGCAGATACGCAGTATTTT,CASSSVGGGPADTQYF
NA,NA,16,TRBJ1-2,TRBV10-3,TGTGCCATCAGTGAGTCTTTTGGCAGGAGTAACTATGGCTACACCTTC,CAISESFGRSNYGYTF
TRBD2,few,16,TRBJ2-5,TRBV7-7,TGTGCCAGCAGCTTAAAGCCTAGCGGGACCCAAGAGACCCAGTACTTC,CASSLKPSGTQETQYF
TRBD2,NA,15,TRBJ2-5,TRBV11-1,TGTGCCAGCAGCTTACTAGCGGGGGGTCAAGAGACCCAGTACTTC,CASSLLAGGQETQYF
TRBD1,NA,13,TRBJ2-3,TRBV29-1,TGCAGCGCCCCGGGACAGAGCACAGATACGCAGTATTTT,CSAPGQSTDTQYF
TRBD1,NA,15,TRBJ1-5,TRBV7-9,TGTGCCAGCAGTTTGACAGGGGCCCGCAATCAGCCCCAGCATTTT,CASSLTGARNQPQHF
TRBD1,NA,12,TRBJ1-1,TRBV6-5,TGTGCCAGCAGTTACGACAGGGGGTCAGCTTTCTTT,CASSYDRGSAFF
NA,NA,17,TRBJ2-6,TRBV9,TGTGCCAGCAGCGAGGGACCGACACCCTCTGGGGCCAACGTCCTGACTTTC,CASSEGPTPSGANVLTF
TRBD1,NA,17,TRBJ2-4,TRBV7-2,TGTGCCAGCAGCTTCAGGACAGGGGAGGGAGCCAAAAACATTCAGTACTTC,CASSFRTGEGAKNIQYF
NA,NA,14,TRBJ2-7,TRBV2,TGTGCCAGCAGTGACGCTCCCCATACCGCGGTGCAGTACTTC,CASSDAPHTAVQYF
NA,NA,14,TRBJ2-7,TRBV5-8,TGTGCCAGCAGAGCCACGGGTCTCACCTACGAGCAGTACTTC,CASRATGLTYEQYF
NA,NA,15,TRBJ1-3,TRBV7-2,TGTGCCAGCAGCTTCGGGACTGAATCCGGAAACACCATATATTTT,CASSFGTESGNTIYF
TRBD1,NA,15,TRBJ1-2,TRBV5-8,TGTGCCAGCAGCGTTCGCACAGGGGGGAACTATGGCTACACCTTC,CASSVRTGGNYGYTF
NA,NA,14,TRBJ2-6,TRBV9,TGTGCCAGCAGCGTAGCCCCTGCGGCCAACGTCCTGACTTTC,CASSVAPAANVLTF
NA,NA,14,TRBJ2-5,TRBV2,TGTGCCAGCAGGGTCAACCGGGGCGGGGAGACCCAGTACTTC,CASRVNRGGETQYF
TRBD2,NA,14,TRBJ2-7,TRBV6-2/TRBV6-3,TGTGCCAGCAGTTACGTTAGCGGGGACTACGAGCAGTACTTC,CASSYVSGDYEQYF
TRBD2,NA,15,TRBJ2-3,TRBV6-2/TRBV6-3,TGTGCCAGCAGTACCAGCGGGGGCAGCACAGATACGCAGTATTTT,CASSTSGGSTDTQYF
NA,NA,15,TRBJ2-7,TRBV5-8,TGTGCCAGCAGCTTGGAGTTGGCCCTATCGGGCGAGCAGTACTTC,CASSLELALSGEQYF
NA,NA,13,TRBJ2-7,TRBV5-6,TGTGCCAGCAGCTTCGGGAGCTCCTACGAGCAGTACTTC,CASSFGSSYEQYF
NA,NA,9,TRBJ2-5,TRBV29-1,TGCAGCGTTGGGGAGACCCAGTACTTC,CSVGETQYF